Presented here are 15 T cell receptor beta chains from one specimen sequenced in a study of OX40 agonist ivuxolimab in advanced cancers. Clones were sequenced by immunoSEQ multiplex PCR, and TCRdb holds only the in-frame ones, with some missing. The sample lists some 81,000 clones; around 88% were seen once. The sequences come from CD4+ or CD8+ T cells sorted from blood, collected in a trial of the OX40 agonist ivuxolimab. The receptors were sampled from an adult with an advanced solid tumor such as melanoma, head and neck, liver or kidney cancer.

The chain combines TRBV2 with TRBJ1-1, with D perhaps matching TRBD1 (6 bases). V was trimmed by 7 bases and J by 5 bases, leaving 14 bases between them. From germline, CDR1 is SNHLY and CDR2 FYNNEI. CDR3 size: 13 residues. The chain's CDR3 is CASTQGRETEAFF. As DNA, the CDR3 is TGTGCCAGCACCCAGGGGCGGGAAACTGAAGCTTTCTTT.

The V and J genes are TRBV25-1 and TRBJ2-3; TRBD2 matches 10 bases. CDR1 is MGHDK and CDR2 is SYGVNS in the germline V gene. The CDR3 has 14 residues. V gave up 8 bases and J gave up 4 bases; unmatched junction bases: 6. The CDR3 coding sequence is TGTGCCAGCGCGCTAGCGGGGGCCGCAGATACGCAGTATTTT. Protein sequence: CASALAGAADTQYF.

The V call is TRBV10-3, the J call TRBJ1-4; no reliable D call. Germline lookup yields CDR1 ENHRY and CDR2 SYGVKD. The CDR3 is 12 residues long. Trimming shortened V by 8 bases and J by 3 bases, and 7 bases separated the two germline ends. The CDR3 coding sequence is TGTGCCATCGCCCAGCCTAATGAAAAACTGTTTTTT. This codes for CAIAQPNEKLFF.

This clone was observed a few times. This sequence joins TRBV10-3 and TRBJ2-3, with no clear D. The CDR3 runs 14 residues. CDR1 is ENHRY and CDR2 is SYGVKD in the germline V gene. V shed 0 bases and J shed 8 bases, with 12 bases lying between them. CDR3: CAISESDGVRTQYF. DNA of the CDR3: TGTGCCATCAGTGAGTCCGATGGGGTTCGTACGCAGTATTTT.

The V gene is TRBV19, the J gene TRBJ2-5, with 9 bases identical to TRBD1. CDR3 length: 14 residues. Germline V gene sequence: CDR1 LNHDA, CDR2 SQIVND (reference sequence). Unmatched junction bases numbered 6, after V lost 6 bases and J lost 4 bases. DNA of the CDR3: TGTGCCAGTAGAAAACAGGGGGCGGCAGAGACCCAGTACTTC. It codes for CASRKQGAAETQYF.

The rearrangement uses TRBV6-5 and TRBJ1-2; weak D call: TRBD1 (5 bases). CDR1 and CDR2 (germline): MNHEY, SVGAGI. V was clipped by 6 bases and J by 6 bases, with 14 bases between them. There are 13 residues in the CDR3. Here the CDR3 DNA reads TGTGCCAGCAGGCACACAGGTGTCGATGGCTACACCTTC. Protein product: CASRHTGVDGYTF.

V gene TRBV2 combines with J gene TRBJ2-5; TRBD2 might be the D (5 bases). The CDR3 consists of 12 residues. The germline V gene encodes CDR1 SNHLY and CDR2 FYNNEI. V was trimmed by 7 bases and J by 5 bases, leaving 11 bases between them. The CDR3 DNA reads TGTGCCAGCACGGGGTCCCTGGAGACCCAGTACTTC. Amino acids: CASTGSLETQYF.

V gene TRBV2 combines with J gene TRBJ2-7; 7 positions match TRBD1. Germline V gives CDR1 SNHLY, CDR2 FYNNEI. Trimming took 5 bases from V and 0 from J; bases not matched to a gene: 4. The CDR3 totals 14 residues. The CDR3 DNA reads TGTGCCAGCAGTAGGACAGGTGTCTCCTACGAGCAGTACTTC. It yields the protein CASSRTGVSYEQYF. The whole variable domain, remainder taken from reference TRBV2 and TRBJ2-7, is EPEVTQTPSHQVTQMGQEVILRCVPISNHLYFYWYRQILGQKVEFLVSFYNNEISEKSEIFDDQFSVERPDGSNFTLKIRSTKLEDSAMYFCASSRTGVSYEQYFGPGTRLTVT.

The chain recombines TRBV4-2 with TRBJ2-1; D is ambiguous. Trimming took 5 bases from V and 6 from J, leaving 8 bases between them. The CDR3 runs 12 residues. Germline loops: CDR1 LGHNA, CDR2 YNFKEQ. The DNA for the CDR3 is TGTGCCAGCAGCTCTCCTAGCAATGAGCAGTTCTTC. Protein: CASSSPSNEQFF.

This chain connects TRBV7-2 to TRBJ2-2; D is perhaps TRBD2 (7 bases). The CDR3 loop spans 17 amino acids. V lost 1 base and J 0 bases, leaving 12 bases between the germline ends. Per germline, CDR1 SGHTA and CDR2 FQGNSA. Here the CDR3 reads CASSLVPGGPNTGELFF. The CDR3 nucleotides are TGTGCCAGCAGCTTAGTCCCCGGGGGGCCGAACACCGGGGAGCTGTTTTTT.

CDR3 region: CASSLESQGSYEQYF. The CDR3 DNA follows: TGTGCCAGCAGCTTAGAGTCCCAGGGCTCCTACGAGCAGTACTTC. This rearrangement joins TRBV11-2 to TRBJ2-7; D perhaps matches TRBD1 (5 bases). The CDR3 consists of 15 residues. Looked up from germline, CDR1 is SGHAT and CDR2 is FQNNGV. The ends were cut back, 0 bases at V and 0 bases at J, with 9 bases in the middle.

This chain connects TRBV19 to TRBJ1-2; 10 bases match TRBD1. CDR1 is LNHDA, CDR2 SQIVND, per germline (reference sequence). V trimming: 6 bases; J trimming: 8 bases; junction bases outside the gene matches: 15. CDR3 length: 16 amino acids. CDR3 protein: CASSTGQGSFAYGYTF. CDR3 in DNA: TGTGCCAGTAGCACGGGACAGGGGAGTTTCGCTTACGGCTACACCTTC.

The V gene is TRBV5-4, the J gene TRBJ1-4; no firm D call. The CDR3 totals 13 residues. CDR1 is SGHNT, CDR2 YYREEE, per germline (reference sequence). The V end was cut by 4 bases, the J end by 0 bases, with 4 bases between. DNA for the CDR3: TGTGCCAGCAGCATTACAACTAATGAAAAACTGTTTTTT. This codes for CASSITTNEKLFF. Looking up the rest from reference TRBV5-4 and TRBJ1-4 gives the full variable domain: ETGVTQSPTHLIKTRGQQVTLRCSSQSGHNTVSWYQQALGQGPQFIFQYYREEENGRGNFPPRFSGLQFPNYSSELNVNALELDDSALYLCASSITTNEKLFFGSGTQLSVL.

This clone occurred once. The gene calls are TRBV2 and TRBJ1-1, with D hard to call. The V end lost 5 bases, the J end lost 1 base, and 8 bases lay between the germline ends. Germline V gene data show CDR1 as SNHLY and CDR2 as FYNNEI. The CDR3 consists of 13 residues. CDR3 residues: CASSLDTNTEAFF. CDR3 DNA sequence: TGTGCCAGCAGTTTAGACACGAACACTGAAGCTTTCTTT.

This clone was observed a handful of times. V gene TRBV4-1 combines with J gene TRBJ2-3; possible D gene TRBD2, 5 bases. V lost 0 bases, J lost 11 bases, and 15 bases lay in between. The germline gives CDR1 MGHRA, CDR2 YSYEKL. The CDR3 loop spans 14 amino acids. Written as DNA, the CDR3 is TGCGCCAGCAGCCAAGAAGTCCCCCCGCGGGTGCAGTATTTT. Protein: CASSQEVPPRVQYF.